The entry that follows covers one T cell receptor beta chain sequence. These data come from a study of shared clonotypes between healthy human individuals. Some clones are missing from TCRdb's copy, which holds only in-frame ones; the method was immunoSEQ multiplex PCR. The table records approximately 710,000 clones, less than 95% of them present only once. The CDR3 contains 18 residues. After removal of 2 bases from V and 2 bases from J, the junction contained 13 bases not matched to a gene. Germline CDR1 and CDR2: SNHLY and FYNNEI. This chain links TRBV2 with TRBJ2-3, with 7 bases matching TRBD1. The clonotype comes from a man between 18 and 29 years old in good health. Some clones in this sample may be carry-over from other donors' samples. The sequencing input was memory CD8+ T cells from PBMCs. Subset denoted: CD45RO+ cells pooled with CCR7-negative TemRA cells. The CDR3 here is CASSETLRTGPVTDTQYF. The CDR3 coding sequence is TGTGCCAGCAGTGAAACATTGAGGACAGGACCGGTCACAGATACGCAGTATTTT.